These 24 T cell receptor beta chains came from one sample sequenced in a study of blood T cell repertoires in COVID-19. The data were produced by immunoSEQ multiplex PCR, yet TCRdb's version contains in-frame clones alone and is incomplete. The data hold approximately 180,000 clones, with over 75% observed a single time. Sequencing used peripheral blood. Every receptor here comes from a woman aged 80 or over with acute or convalescent COVID-19.

The chain combines TRBV6-4 with TRBJ1-1, with TRBD1 identical over 8 bases. CDR3 length: 13 amino acids. Trimming took 4 bases from V and 7 from J; bases not matched to a gene: 5. Germline V gene lookup returns CDR1 MRHNA and CDR2 SNTAGT. The DNA of the CDR3 is TGTGCCAGCAGTGCGGCAGGGGGCGGTGAAGCTTTCTTT. Its protein product is CASSAAGGGEAFF.

V usage is TRBV18 and J usage is TRBJ1-1; D call uncertain. V was cut by 1 base and J by 3 bases, with 9 bases left in between. Germline lookup yields CDR1 KGHSH and CDR2 LQKENI. CDR3 length equals 14 residues. Written as DNA, the CDR3 is TGTGCCAGCTCACCACGGGCGGAGGACACTGAAGCTTTCTTT. It translates to CASSPRAEDTEAFF.

The chain joins TRBV6-5 to TRBJ2-3, with D uncertain. The CDR3 consists of 13 residues. V lost 5 bases to trimming and J lost 5 bases, with 11 bases between them. Per germline, CDR1 MNHEY and CDR2 SVGAGI. CDR3 sequence reads: CASSRRREDTQYF. The DNA of the CDR3 is TGTGCCAGCAGTCGCCGCCGCGAAGATACGCAGTATTTT.

J is TRBJ2-7 and V is TRBV7-2, with TRBD2 matching 8 bases. This CDR3 has 18 amino acids. Trimming took 2 bases from V and 7 from J; bases not matched to a gene: 19. CDR1 is SGHTA and CDR2 is FQGNSA in the germline V gene. The CDR3 is CASSLSRFSGERLGEQYF. Here the CDR3 DNA reads TGTGCCAGCAGCTTAAGTCGGTTTAGCGGGGAGCGCTTGGGGGAGCAGTACTTC.

J is TRBJ2-5 and V is TRBV12-3 or TRBV12-4, with a possible D match to TRBD2 (6 bases). This CDR3 region has 13 residues. Trimming left V 5 bases short and J 2 bases short, with 9 bases between. CDR3 sequence (DNA): TGTGCCAGCAGTCGTAGCGGACAAGAGACCCAGTACTTC. Protein: CASSRSGQETQYF.

V is TRBV4-1 and J is TRBJ1-4; 11 bases match TRBD1. Germline V lookup: CDR1 MGHRA, CDR2 YSYEKL. The length of the CDR3 is 14 residues. Germline trimming cut 5 bases from V and 8 bases from J; bases unmatched to any gene: 4. The CDR3 DNA follows: TGCGCCAGCAGCGCCGGGACAGGGGGGGAAAAACTGTTTTTT. It translates to CASSAGTGGEKLFF.

The rearrangement links TRBV25-1 to TRBJ1-1; D may be TRBD1 (5 bases). Trimming cost V 1 base and J 4 bases, with 16 bases left between them. The germline CDR1 and CDR2 sequences are MGHDK and SYGVNS. CDR3 length: 16 residues. The CDR3 DNA follows: TGTGCCAGCAGTGAATCCAAGGAGGGGAAGGGCACTGAAGCTTTCTTT. It encodes CASSESKEGKGTEAFF.

The chain recombines TRBV5-1 with TRBJ1-4, with 7 bases matching TRBD1. The germline V gene has CDR1 SGHRS and CDR2 YFSETQ. The J segment lost 3 bases and the V segment lost 0 bases, leaving 5 bases of the junction unmatched. This CDR3 comprises 16 residues. In DNA, the CDR3 is TGCGCCAGCAGCTTGGTTGGGACAGATTCTAATGAAAAACTGTTTTTT. Translation: CASSLVGTDSNEKLFF.

This chain links TRBV6-2 or TRBV6-3 with TRBJ1-5; 8 bases map to TRBD1. The CDR3 spans 15 residues. With V trimmed by 5 bases and J by 3 bases, 6 bases remained unmatched. CDR1 MNHEY and CDR2 SVGEGT come from the germline V gene. For the CDR3, the DNA is TGTGCCAGCAGTCGAGGACAGGGCCTCAATCAGCCCCAGCATTTT. Translation gives CASSRGQGLNQPQHF.

This clone has just a few counts. This chain links TRBV6-4 with TRBJ1-2, with 12 bases aligning to TRBD1. Germline V gene data show CDR1 as MRHNA and CDR2 as SNTAGT. J lost 0 bases, V lost 6 bases, and 5 bases had no gene match. The CDR3 sequence is 16 residues long. CDR3 region: CASRGQGASPNYGYTF. For the CDR3, the DNA is TGTGCCAGCAGGGGACAGGGGGCGTCACCTAACTATGGCTACACCTTC.

The CDR3 here is CASSDRGYTEAFF. CDR3 sequence (DNA): TGTGCCAGCAGCGACAGGGGGTACACTGAAGCTTTCTTT. J is TRBJ1-1 and V is TRBV9; 8 bases map to TRBD1. The length of the CDR3 is 13 residues. CDR1 and CDR2 (germline): SGDLS, YYNGEE. J lost 3 bases, V lost 3 bases, and 1 base had no gene match.

The table lists this clone with a count of one. This CDR3 is CAIRRTGELFF. The CDR3 DNA reads TGTGCCATCAGGCGCACCGGGGAGCTGTTTTTT. V and J are TRBV10-3 and TRBJ2-2, with D unclear. V was clipped by 6 bases and J by 4 bases, with 3 bases between them. CDR1 is ENHRY and CDR2 is SYGVKD in the germline V gene. This CDR3 is 11 amino acids long.

The chain carries TRBV7-8 and TRBJ2-1, with 12 nucleotides matching TRBD1. The V and J ends lost 4 bases and 7 bases, in that order; junction bases with no gene match: 2. The CDR3 sequence is 14 residues long. Germline-derived CDR1 and CDR2 are SGHVS and FQNEAQ. CDR3 in amino acids: CASSWGQGANEQFF. The CDR3, as DNA: TGTGCCAGCAGCTGGGGACAGGGGGCGAATGAGCAGTTCTTC.

V and J are TRBV6-5 and TRBJ1-2, with D possibly TRBD1 on 5 matching bases. CDR3 length: 13 amino acids. The ends were cut back, 7 bases at V and 2 bases at J, with 11 bases in the middle. The germline gives CDR1 MNHEY, CDR2 SVGAGI. CDR3 residues: CASKYDSNYGYTF. CDR3 bases: TGTGCCAGCAAGTATGACAGCAACTATGGCTACACCTTC.

V is TRBV5-1 and J is TRBJ1-1, with 11 bases that match TRBD1. CDR3 length equals 17 residues. Germline V gives CDR1 SGHRS, CDR2 YFSETQ. With V trimmed by 4 bases and J by 4 bases, 12 bases remained unmatched. CDR3 coding DNA: TGCGCCAGCAGCCTCCCGGGACAGGGGGGGGATACCACTGAAGCTTTCTTT. Its translation is CASSLPGQGGDTTEAFF.

This clone occurred a few times. The CDR3 DNA sequence: TGCGCCAGCAGCCTCCTGGGGGGGAGCACAGATACGCAGTATTTT. Translating it yields CASSLLGGSTDTQYF. This chain connects TRBV4-3 to TRBJ2-3, with 7 bases fitting TRBD2. V was clipped by 4 bases and J by 0 bases; unmatched bases: 4. Per germline, CDR1 LGHNA and CDR2 YSLEER. The CDR3 is 15 residues long.

The genes are TRBV19 and TRBJ2-2; D perhaps matches TRBD2 (5 bases). The CDR3 spans 14 residues. Germline lookup yields CDR1 LNHDA and CDR2 SQIVND (reference sequence). V lost 5 bases and J lost 7, with 14 bases in between. CDR3 sequence: CASSLQRQDGELFF. CDR3 nucleotides: TGTGCCAGTAGTCTTCAGCGGCAAGACGGGGAGCTGTTTTTT.

The chain recombines TRBV6-1 with TRBJ1-2, with 7 bases lining up with TRBD1. The ends lost 1 base at V and 0 bases at J; junction bases unmatched: 5. CDR3 length: 16 amino acids. Germline V lookup: CDR1 MNHNS, CDR2 SASEGT. CDR3 residues: CASSEGTGGTNYGYTF. The CDR3 DNA follows: TGTGCCAGCAGTGAAGGGACAGGTGGGACTAACTATGGCTACACCTTC.

The J gene is TRBJ2-1, the V gene TRBV7-2; TRBD2 matches at 9 bases. Germline trimming cut 5 bases from V and 4 bases from J; bases unmatched to any gene: 9. Germline CDR1 SGHTA, CDR2 FQGNSA. This CDR3 has 16 residues. CDR3 sequence: CASSAQRGAVYNEQFF. CDR3 DNA sequence: TGTGCCAGCAGCGCCCAGCGGGGGGCGGTTTACAATGAGCAGTTCTTC.

The chain uses TRBV7-2 and TRBJ1-4, with TRBD1 matching over 9 bases. Germline CDR1 is SGHTA and CDR2 is FQGNSA. The CDR3 is 16 residues long. V trimming: 5 bases; J trimming: 5 bases; junction bases outside the gene matches: 9. The CDR3 reads CASSLTGTGKNEKLFF. The DNA for the CDR3 is TGTGCCAGCAGCCTTACTGGGACAGGGAAAAATGAAAAACTGTTTTTT.

The gene calls are TRBV2 and TRBJ2-7, with a possible D match to TRBD1 (6 bases). CDR3 size: 14 residues. V gave up 11 bases and J gave up 0 bases, with 17 bases separating them. Per germline, CDR1 SNHLY and CDR2 FYNNEI. CDR3 sequence (DNA): TGTGCCTCCTCCGGACAGTCTTACTCCTACGAGCAGTACTTC. Encoded protein: CASSGQSYSYEQYF. Complete variable domain (other parts from reference TRBV2 and TRBJ2-7): EPEVTQTPSHQVTQMGQEVILRCVPISNHLYFYWYRQILGQKVEFLVSFYNNEISEKSEIFDDQFSVERPDGSNFTLKIRSTKLEDSAMYFCASSGQSYSYEQYFGPGTRLTVT.

J is TRBJ1-5 and V is TRBV6-6, with a possible D match to TRBD1 (5 bases). Per germline, CDR1 MNHNY and CDR2 SVGAGI (reference sequence). The CDR3 is 14 amino acids. Trimming stripped 0 bases from V and 7 bases from J, with 10 bases between. CDR3 in amino acids: CASSYSSGWQPQHF. As DNA, the CDR3 is TGTGCCAGCAGTTACTCCTCAGGGTGGCAGCCCCAGCATTTT.

This chain joins TRBV7-2 and TRBJ1-6; D is uncertain. The germline gives CDR1 SGHTA, CDR2 FQGNSA. Trimming took 5 bases from V and 4 from J, leaving 15 bases between them. This CDR3 has 16 residues. The CDR3 reads CASSLITTGYNSPLHF. DNA of the CDR3: TGTGCCAGCAGCCTTATCACGACGGGGTATAATTCACCCCTCCACTTT.

V is TRBV6-5 and J is TRBJ2-5, with 8 bases lining up with TRBD2. CDR3 length equals 15 residues. Germline trimming cut 7 bases from V and 4 bases from J; bases unmatched to any gene: 11. The germline V gene encodes CDR1 MNHEY and CDR2 SVGAGI. CDR3 nucleotide sequence: TGTGCCAGCACTAGAGGGGAGCGGGGGCGAGAGACCCAGTACTTC. Translation gives CASTRGERGRETQYF.